This TCR beta chain was sequenced during a study of identical twins. Germline CDR1 is DFQATT and CDR2 is SNEGSKA (reference sequence). V dropped 6 bases and J dropped 4; count of bases not matched to a gene: 14. The CDR3 sequence is 15 residues long. A universal primer site was incorporated via template switching, and the cDNA contained unique molecular identifiers. TCRdb called the 5' RACE reads again in MiXCR, with one record for every CDR3 protein. The sample includes more than 1.5 million distinct CDR3 sequences, about 32% of them seen just once. The clonotype was recovered from a newborn girl in good health. The sample comprised cord blood. This chain uses TRBV20-1 with TRBJ2-7, with TRBD2 matching 8 bases. Here the CDR3 reads CSAKGVASGPYEQYF. The DNA of the CDR3 is TGCAGTGCCAAGGGGGTGGCTAGCGGGCCATACGAGCAGTACTTC.